The T cell receptor (beta chain) under discussion was sequenced for a study of blood T cell repertoires in COVID-19. The germline V gene encodes CDR1 MDHEN and CDR2 SYDVKM. There are 14 residues in the CDR3. Trimming removed 4 bases at V and 5 bases at J, with 14 bases between. Profiled with immunoSEQ multiplex PCR; TCRdb holds only in-frame clones, not every one. The table shows about 19,000 clones, with about 86% occurring only once. Sequencing was performed on peripheral blood. This chain uses TRBV28 with TRBJ1-1, with D hard to call. The sequence was obtained from an older man with acute or convalescent COVID-19. The CDR3 here is CASSSVGGVTEAFF. In nucleotides, the CDR3 is TGTGCCAGCAGTTCGGTGGGCGGGGTAACTGAAGCTTTCTTT. The whole variable domain, remainder taken from reference TRBV28 and TRBJ1-1, is DVKVTQSSRYLVKRTGEKVFLECVQDMDHENMFWYRQDPGLGLRLIYFSYDVKMKEKGDIPEGYSVSREKKERFSLILESASTNQTSMYLCASSSVGGVTEAFFGQGTRLTVV.